These 13 T cell receptor beta chains were all obtained from the same sample, sequenced in a study of T cell responses to AZD1222 COVID-19 vaccine. TCRdb's table, derived via immunoSEQ multiplex PCR, lists solely in-frame clones and lacks some. Counted here are 75,000 to 100,000 clones, roughly nine tenths occurring once; the ten biggest clones make up approximately 1.5%. Material: peripheral blood, obtained on day 0 of AZD1222 vaccination. The receptors were gathered from an adult in good health.

The rearrangement joins TRBV5-1 to TRBJ1-1; 7 bases agree with TRBD1. Germline loops: CDR1 SGHRS, CDR2 YFSETQ. The CDR3 is made up of 14 amino acids. J gave up 0 bases and V 5 bases, and 4 bases lay outside the gene matches. The CDR3 here is CASRTGVMNTEAFF. CDR3 DNA sequence: TGCGCCAGCAGAACAGGGGTGATGAACACTGAAGCTTTCTTT.

V gene TRBV4-1 combines with J gene TRBJ2-5; D not certain. Germline V gives CDR1 MGHRA, CDR2 YSYEKL. Trimming removed 4 bases from V and 4 bases from J, with 19 bases in between. The CDR3 runs to 16 residues. The CDR3 DNA sequence: TGCGCCAGCAGCCGAGGTGACGAAGCCTTTTCAGAGACCCAGTACTTC. It codes for CASSRGDEAFSETQYF.

The chain carries TRBV7-9 and TRBJ2-1; TRBD1 matches 8 bases. The trim removed 5 bases at V and 4 bases at J, leaving 7 bases unmatched. The CDR3 sequence is 15 residues long. Germline V CDR1 and CDR2: SEHNR, FQNEAQ (reference sequence). The CDR3 DNA is TGTGCCAGCAGCGGGACAGGAGACGGATACAATGAGCAGTTCTTC. It translates to CASSGTGDGYNEQFF.

This clone was found once. The genes are TRBV3-1 (or the pseudogene TRBV3-2) and TRBJ1-2; 7 nucleotides agree with TRBD1. Germline V CDR1 and CDR2: LGHDT, YNNKEL (reference sequence). With V trimmed by 2 bases and J by 5 bases, 11 bases remained unmatched. The CDR3 length is 16 residues. CDR3 loop: CASSQWVGTDFYGYTF. The CDR3 DNA is TGTGCCAGCAGCCAATGGGTGGGGACAGACTTTTATGGCTACACCTTC.

The chain recombines TRBV28 with TRBJ1-4; D ambiguous. The CDR3 spans 15 residues. Germline assignment: CDR1 MDHEN and CDR2 SYDVKM. Trimming stripped 8 bases from V and 2 bases from J, with 15 bases between. The CDR3 DNA is TGTGCCAGCTCCATAGGGAGGGATACTAATGAAAAACTGTTTTTT. Its protein product is CASSIGRDTNEKLFF. Full variable domain (remainder filled in from reference TRBV28 and TRBJ1-4): DVKVTQSSRYLVKRTGEKVFLECVQDMDHENMFWYRQDPGLGLRLIYFSYDVKMKEKGDIPEGYSVSREKKERFSLILESASTNQTSMYLCASSIGRDTNEKLFFGSGTQLSVL.

This chain connects TRBV19 to TRBJ2-7, with D possibly matching TRBD1 (6 bases). Germline CDR1 LNHDA, CDR2 SQIVND (reference sequence). V dropped 2 bases and J dropped 2 bases, with 7 bases sitting between them. This CDR3 comprises 13 residues. The CDR3 coding sequence is TGTGCCAGTAGTATAACAGGGACCTACGAGCAGTACTTC. Protein sequence: CASSITGTYEQYF.

The chain carries TRBV19 and TRBJ1-4, with D unclear. The CDR3 totals 13 residues. Trimming shortened V by 0 bases and J by 7 bases, and 6 bases separated the two germline ends. Looked up from germline, CDR1 is LNHDA and CDR2 is SQIVND (reference sequence). The CDR3: CASSIEGGEKLFF. Here the CDR3 DNA reads TGTGCCAGTAGTATAGAGGGTGGTGAAAAACTGTTTTTT. The entire variable domain, with the rest obtained from reference TRBV19 and TRBJ1-4, is as follows: DGGITQSPKYLFRKEGQNVTLSCEQNLNHDAMYWYRQDPGQGLRLIYYSQIVNDFQKGDIAEGYSVSREKKESFPLTVTSAQKNPTAFYLCASSIEGGEKLFFGSGTQLSVL.

The gene calls are TRBV12-3 or TRBV12-4 and TRBJ1-6; D unresolved. There are 13 residues in the CDR3. Trimming stripped 6 bases from V and 8 bases from J, with 11 bases between. CDR3 DNA sequence: TGTGCCAGCAGCCAACAGTATCATTCACCCCTCCACTTT. Encoded protein: CASSQQYHSPLHF.

This clone came up once. This sequence joins TRBV30 and TRBJ1-6, with D possibly TRBD1 on 5 matching bases. V gave up 5 bases and J gave up 12 bases, with 14 bases separating them. Germline V CDR1 and CDR2: GTSNPN, SVGIG (reference sequence). The CDR3 length is 12 residues. CDR3 coding DNA: TGTGCCTGGTGGACACCACCGGGACCCCTCCACTTT. This codes for CAWWTPPGPLHF. The entire variable domain, with the rest obtained from reference TRBV30 and TRBJ1-6, is as follows: SQTIHQWPATLVQPVGSPLSLECTVEGTSNPNLYWYRQAAGRGLQLLFYSVGIGQISSEVPQNLSASRPQDRQFILSSKKLLLSDSGFYLCAWWTPPGPLHFGNGTRLTVT.

This rearrangement joins TRBV18 to TRBJ2-7, with D perhaps assigned TRBD1 or TRBD2 (5 bases each). Germline-derived CDR1 and CDR2 are KGHSH and LQKENI. CDR3 length: 14 residues. With 6 bases removed from V and 1 base from J, the gap between germline ends came to 13 bases. The CDR3: CASSSRDLSYEQYF. The CDR3 DNA sequence: TGTGCCAGCTCTTCCCGGGACCTATCCTACGAGCAGTACTTC.

This rearrangement joins TRBV5-4 to TRBJ2-1; 7 positions agree with TRBD1. The CDR3 is 15 amino acids. In germline, CDR1 is SGHNT, CDR2 YYREEE (reference sequence). J gave up 2 bases and V 4 bases, and 6 bases lay outside the gene matches. The CDR3 loop reads CASSLGTVPYNEQFF. The CDR3, as DNA: TGTGCCAGCAGCCTAGGGACAGTCCCCTACAATGAGCAGTTCTTC.

The V call is TRBV7-6, the J call TRBJ1-1, with D perhaps TRBD1 (6 bases). V was shortened by 0 bases and J by 1 base, with 9 bases between the two germline ends. The germline gives CDR1 SGHVS, CDR2 FNYEAQ. CDR3 length equals 15 residues. The CDR3 nucleotides are TGTGCCAGCAGCTTAGCCCTGACAGGGAACACTGAAGCTTTCTTT. It is translated as CASSLALTGNTEAFF.

V usage is TRBV11-3 and J usage is TRBJ2-7, with 10 bases lining up with TRBD1. CDR3 length: 15 amino acids. The V gene's germline CDR1 is SGHNT and CDR2 YENEEA. Losses at the gene ends were 1 base for V and 4 bases for J; bases not matched to a gene: 4. Here the CDR3 DNA reads TGTGCCAGCAGCTTAGGCTTGGGACAGGGGTACGAGCAGTACTTC. Translating gives CASSLGLGQGYEQYF.